The 11 T cell receptor beta chains below come from one sample, sequenced in a study of T cells in Graves' hyperthyroidism and ophthalmopathy. Amplification targeted TCR beta CDR3 regions from RNA transcripts. A first-round RT-PCR of the TCR CDR3 used the HTBI primer set. TCRdb re-called the multiplex PCR reads through MiXCR, storing one row per CDR3 protein. The sample lists approximately 430,000 distinct CDR3 sequences, approximately 14% occurring once. Sequenced: blood. These receptors were taken from a man aged 18-30 years with Graves' ophthalmopathy.

This clonotype has at least ten counts. This chain connects TRBV6-1 to TRBJ2-2; TRBD2 is a possible D gene (7 bases). CDR3 length: 15 residues. Germline V gene sequence: CDR1 MNHNS, CDR2 SASEGT. The V and J ends lost 7 bases and 6 bases respectively, with 18 bases between them. DNA of the CDR3: TGTGCCAGCAAAAGGGGGGGGCTTATAGCCGGGGAGCTGTTTTTT. This codes for CASKRGGLIAGELFF.

This clonotype was detected many times. The chain employs TRBV7-9 and TRBJ2-1; D unresolved. This CDR3 spans 13 amino acids. V lost 5 bases to trimming and J lost 5 bases, with 10 bases between them. The germline V gene encodes CDR1 SEHNR and CDR2 FQNEAQ (reference sequence). CDR3 nucleotide sequence: TGTGCCAGCAGCCCTTCTTCTGACAATGAGCAGTTCTTC. Amino acid sequence: CASSPSSDNEQFF.

This clonotype has ten or more counts. The CDR3 region is CASSFNLQNTEAFF. Written as DNA, the CDR3 is TGTGCCAGCAGCTTTAACCTCCAGAACACTGAAGCTTTCTTT. V gene TRBV13 combines with J gene TRBJ1-1; D is uncertain. The V gene lost 3 bases and the J gene lost 1 base, with 9 bases spanning the gap. CDR1 and CDR2 from the germline V gene are PRHDT and FYEKMQ (reference sequence). The CDR3 loop spans 14 amino acids.

This clonotype was seen repeatedly, ten times or more. This chain links TRBV2 with TRBJ1-1, with no clear D. The CDR3 contains 13 residues. Germline loops: CDR1 SNHLY, CDR2 FYNNEI. The V end was cut by 5 bases, the J end by 5 bases, with 12 bases between. The CDR3 region is CASSQNRRTEAFF. The CDR3 region has the DNA TGTGCCAGCAGTCAAAATAGGAGGACTGAAGCTTTCTTT.

At least ten counts were recorded for this clonotype. V usage is TRBV5-1 and J usage is TRBJ1-3; D may be TRBD1 (5 bases). Germline V CDR1 and CDR2: SGHRS, YFSETQ. The V and J ends lost 3 bases and 9 bases respectively, with 22 bases between them. The CDR3 loop spans 16 amino acids. Here the CDR3 reads CASSSSSGWAPSTIYF. CDR3 bases: TGCGCCAGCAGCTCTTCATCAGGGTGGGCCCCGAGCACCATATATTTT.

This clonotype was detected ten times or more. This chain connects TRBV28 to TRBJ1-5; D might be TRBD1 (5 bases). CDR1 is MDHEN, CDR2 SYDVKM, per germline. Between the trimmed V and J ends, which lost 0 bases and 2 bases, there was a span of 14 bases. The CDR3 sequence is 17 residues long. The CDR3 here is CASSLWGPREGNQPQHF. CDR3 nucleotides: TGTGCCAGCAGTTTATGGGGGCCTCGAGAGGGCAATCAGCCCCAGCATTTT.

There are many counts of this clonotype. The chain recombines TRBV5-1 with TRBJ2-7; no clear D. Trimming cost V 0 bases and J 4 bases, with 11 bases left between them. Germline V CDR1 and CDR2: SGHRS, YFSETQ. This CDR3 region has 14 residues. This chain's CDR3 is CASSLAAGTYEQYF. The CDR3 DNA reads TGCGCCAGCAGCTTGGCGGCAGGCACATACGAGCAGTACTTC.

This clonotype occurred many times. V gene TRBV5-5 combines with J gene TRBJ2-4; 8 bases are a match to TRBD1. Germline V lookup: CDR1 SGHKS, CDR2 YYEKEE (reference sequence). J gave up 7 bases and V 5 bases, and 5 bases lay outside the gene matches. The CDR3 sequence is 13 residues long. The CDR3 nucleotides read TGTGCCAGCAGTTATCGACAGGGGAACATTCAGTACTTC. Its protein is CASSYRQGNIQYF. Full variable domain (outside the CDR3, taken from reference TRBV5-5 and TRBJ2-4): DAGVTQSPTHLIKTRGQQVTLRCSPISGHKSVSWYQQVLGQGPQFIFQYYEKEERGRGNFPDRFSARQFPNYSSELNVNALLLGDSALYLCASSYRQGNIQYFGAGTRLSVL.

This clonotype was detected ten times or more. The chain links TRBV30 to TRBJ2-4; no firm D call. CDR3 length: 13 amino acids. CDR1 GTSNPN and CDR2 SVGIG come from the germline V gene (reference sequence). Trimming shortened V by 3 bases and J by 1 base, and 7 bases separated the two germline ends. The CDR3 DNA reads TGTGCCTGGAGGCGTTACGCCAAAAACATTCAGTACTTC. Protein: CAWRRYAKNIQYF.

The rearrangement links TRBV7-9 to TRBJ2-7, with TRBD2 as a possible D gene (6 bases). Per germline, CDR1 SEHNR and CDR2 FQNEAQ (reference sequence). V was cut by 1 base and J by 5 bases, with 12 bases left in between. This CDR3 has 14 residues. In nucleotides, the CDR3 is TGTGCCAGCAGCTTAGGCGGGATTTTACACGAGCAGTACTTC. It is translated as CASSLGGILHEQYF.

The chain is built from TRBV24-1 and TRBJ2-7; D is perhaps TRBD1 (7 bases). CDR1 and CDR2 from the germline V gene are KGHDR and SFDVKD. The V end lost 9 bases, the J end lost 6 bases, and 17 bases lay between the germline ends. The CDR3 spans 13 residues. This CDR3 reads CATGDREAGEQYF. CDR3 sequence (DNA): TGTGCCACCGGCGACAGGGAGGCCGGCGAGCAGTACTTC.